This TCR beta chain was captured by sequencing in a study of response to subunit inactivated influenza vaccine. Overall study results and limits: Authors suggested each seasonal influenza vaccination recruits few new T cells.

CDR1 is SGHVS, CDR2 FQNEAQ, per germline. This CDR3 has 19 residues. V lost 5 bases to trimming and J lost 2 bases, with 26 bases between them. This clonotype has just a few counts. The antigen is not known. TCRdb re-called the RT-PCR reads with MiXCR, one entry per CDR3 protein. The data contain 540,000 or so distinct CDR3 sequences, about an eighth of them seen just once; the ten biggest clones take up less than 15%. Here the sequenced sample was PBMCs from blood, taken 45 days after vaccination. The sequence derives from a man aged 50 to 59 who received an inactivated influenza vaccine. The rearrangement joins TRBV7-8 to TRBJ2-3; unclear D gene. DNA for the CDR3: TGTGCCAGCAGCCCCCGGGCAGGTGCTGGAGTCCTTGACACAGATACGCAGTATTTT. This codes for CASSPRAGAGVLDTDTQYF.